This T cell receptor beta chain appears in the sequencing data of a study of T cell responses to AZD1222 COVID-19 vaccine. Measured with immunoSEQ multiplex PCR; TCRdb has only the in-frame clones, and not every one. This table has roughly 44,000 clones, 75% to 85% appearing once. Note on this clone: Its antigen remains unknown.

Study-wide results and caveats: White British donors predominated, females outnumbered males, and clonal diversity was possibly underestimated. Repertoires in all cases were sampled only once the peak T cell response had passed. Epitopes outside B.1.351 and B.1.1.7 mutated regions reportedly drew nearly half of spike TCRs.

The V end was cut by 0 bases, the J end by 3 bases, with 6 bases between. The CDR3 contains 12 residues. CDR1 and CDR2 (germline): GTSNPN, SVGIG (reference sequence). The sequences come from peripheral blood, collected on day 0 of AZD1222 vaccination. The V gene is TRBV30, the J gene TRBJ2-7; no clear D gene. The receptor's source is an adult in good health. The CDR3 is CAWSVWGYEQYF. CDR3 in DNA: TGTGCCTGGAGTGTATGGGGCTACGAGCAGTACTTC.